The present entry profiles one T cell receptor beta chain with its context. The antigen is not known. The entry originates in a study of cytomegalovirus exposure and HLA in healthy donors. Across the whole study: Genotyping showed around four fifths of approximately 430 donors falling in the Caucasian-associated ancestry cluster. Findings and caveats of the study: Some public TCRs appeared in many individuals, while most sequences were rare. Some V segments (TRBV6-2 and TRBV6-3 among them) were excluded as indistinguishable. Investigators reported 164 TCR beta chains as tied to cytomegalovirus.

Trimming cost V 2 bases and J 3 bases, with 10 bases left between them. This CDR3 is built from 14 residues. Germline V lookup: CDR1 MDHEN, CDR2 SYDVKM. The PCR ran on 60 Vbeta and 13 Jbeta primers. The table came from immunoSEQ multiplex PCR; TCRdb's copy has only in-frame clones and leaves some out. The sample has about 190,000 clones; about 77% are singletons. The sequence derives from a young man in good health and CMV-seropositive. This rearrangement joins TRBV28 to TRBJ1-2; the D gene is possibly TRBD1 (5 bases). Sequencing was performed on PBMCs. DNA of the CDR3: TGTGCCAGCAGTTTACAGGGTCGGGACTATGGCTACACCTTC. This translates into CASSLQGRDYGYTF.